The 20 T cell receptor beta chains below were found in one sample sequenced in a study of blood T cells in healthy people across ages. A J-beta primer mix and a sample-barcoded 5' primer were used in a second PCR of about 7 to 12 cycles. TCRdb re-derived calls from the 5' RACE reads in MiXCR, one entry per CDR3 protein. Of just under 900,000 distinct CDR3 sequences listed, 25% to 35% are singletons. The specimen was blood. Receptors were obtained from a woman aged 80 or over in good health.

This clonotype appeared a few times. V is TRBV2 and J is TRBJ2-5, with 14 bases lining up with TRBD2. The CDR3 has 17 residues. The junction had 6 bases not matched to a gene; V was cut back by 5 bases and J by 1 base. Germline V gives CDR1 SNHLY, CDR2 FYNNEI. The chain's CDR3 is CASSIGLAGGSQETQYF. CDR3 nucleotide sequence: TGTGCCAGCAGTATAGGACTAGCGGGGGGATCCCAAGAGACCCAGTACTTC.

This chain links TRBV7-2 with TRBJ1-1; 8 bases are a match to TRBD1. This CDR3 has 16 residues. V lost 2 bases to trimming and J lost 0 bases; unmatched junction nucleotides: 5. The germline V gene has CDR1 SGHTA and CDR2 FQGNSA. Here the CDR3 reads CASSLRPRGLNTEAFF. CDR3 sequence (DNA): TGTGCCAGCAGCTTAAGGCCCAGGGGGCTGAACACTGAAGCTTTCTTT. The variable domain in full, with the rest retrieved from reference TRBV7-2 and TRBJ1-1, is GAGVSQSPSNKVTEKGKDVELRCDPISGHTALYWYRQSLGQGLEFLIYFQGNSAPDKSGLPSDRFSAERTGGSVSTLTIQRTQQEDSAVYLCASSLRPRGLNTEAFFGQGTRLTVV.

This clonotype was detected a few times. The chain's CDR3 is CASARGLTYEQYF. CDR3 DNA: TGTGCCAGCGCGCGGGGGCTCACCTACGAGCAGTACTTC. This chain connects TRBV12-3 or TRBV12-4 to TRBJ2-7, with D tentatively TRBD2 (7 bases). This CDR3 contains 13 residues. V was shortened by 8 bases and J by 2 bases, with 13 bases between the two germline ends.

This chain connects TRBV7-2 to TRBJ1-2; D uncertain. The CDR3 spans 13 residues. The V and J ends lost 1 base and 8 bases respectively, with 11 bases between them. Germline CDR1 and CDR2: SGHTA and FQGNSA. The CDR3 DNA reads TGTGCCAGCAGCTTAGGGACCAAACTAGGCTACACCTTC. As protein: CASSLGTKLGYTF.

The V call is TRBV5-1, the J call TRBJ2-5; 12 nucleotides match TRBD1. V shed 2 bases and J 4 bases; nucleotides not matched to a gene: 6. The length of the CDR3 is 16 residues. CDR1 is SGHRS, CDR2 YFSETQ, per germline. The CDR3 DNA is TGCGCCAGCAGCTTTTTGGGACAGGGGGCGTCAGAGACCCAGTACTTC. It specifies CASSFLGQGASETQYF.

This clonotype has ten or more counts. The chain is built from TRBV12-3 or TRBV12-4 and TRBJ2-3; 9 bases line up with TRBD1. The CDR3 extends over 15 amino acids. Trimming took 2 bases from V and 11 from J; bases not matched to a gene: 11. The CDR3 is CASSLSAPDRGGQYF. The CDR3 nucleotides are TGTGCCAGCAGTTTATCCGCCCCGGACAGGGGCGGGCAGTATTTT.

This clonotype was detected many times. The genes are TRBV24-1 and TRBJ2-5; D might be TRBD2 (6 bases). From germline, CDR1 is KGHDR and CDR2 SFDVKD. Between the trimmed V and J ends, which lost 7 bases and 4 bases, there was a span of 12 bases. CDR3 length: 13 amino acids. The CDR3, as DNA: TGTGCCACCAGCGATGGGGGGTTAGAGACCCAGTACTTC. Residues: CATSDGGLETQYF.

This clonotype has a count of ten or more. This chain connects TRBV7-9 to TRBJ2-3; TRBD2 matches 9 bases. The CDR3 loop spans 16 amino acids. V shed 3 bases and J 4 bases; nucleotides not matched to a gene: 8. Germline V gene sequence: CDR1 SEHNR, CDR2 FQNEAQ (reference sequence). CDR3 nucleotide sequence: TGTGCCAGCAGCTTTGGAGTAGCGGGGGCCCCAGATACGCAGTATTTT. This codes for CASSFGVAGAPDTQYF.

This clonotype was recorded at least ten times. The DNA of the CDR3 is TGTGCCAGCAGTTACGGAGGGGGGGCGAACGAGCAGTACTTC. Protein: CASSYGGGANEQYF. The V call is TRBV2, the J call TRBJ2-7; maybe TRBD2 (7 bases). V was cut by 5 bases and J by 5 bases, with 16 bases left in between. The CDR3 consists of 14 residues. Germline V gene lookup returns CDR1 SNHLY and CDR2 FYNNEI.

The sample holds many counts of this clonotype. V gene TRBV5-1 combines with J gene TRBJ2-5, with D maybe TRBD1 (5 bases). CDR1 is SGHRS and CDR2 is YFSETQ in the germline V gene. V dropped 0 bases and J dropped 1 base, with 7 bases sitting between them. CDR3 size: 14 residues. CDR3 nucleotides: TGCGCCAGCAGCTTGGACAGGATCCAAGAGACCCAGTACTTC. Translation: CASSLDRIQETQYF.

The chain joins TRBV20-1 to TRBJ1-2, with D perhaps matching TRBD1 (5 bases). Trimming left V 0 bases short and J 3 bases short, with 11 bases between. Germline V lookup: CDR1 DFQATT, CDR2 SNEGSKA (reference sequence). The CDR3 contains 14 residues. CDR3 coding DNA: TGCAGTGCTAGAGATCGCAGGGCTGACTATGGCTACACCTTC. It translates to CSARDRRADYGYTF.

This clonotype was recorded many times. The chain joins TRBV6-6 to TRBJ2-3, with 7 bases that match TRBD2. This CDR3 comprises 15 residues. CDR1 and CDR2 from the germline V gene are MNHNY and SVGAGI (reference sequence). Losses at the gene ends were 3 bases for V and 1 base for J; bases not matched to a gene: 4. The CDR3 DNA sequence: TGTGCCAGCAGTTATTGGGCGGGGGGCACAGATACGCAGTATTTT. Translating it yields CASSYWAGGTDTQYF.

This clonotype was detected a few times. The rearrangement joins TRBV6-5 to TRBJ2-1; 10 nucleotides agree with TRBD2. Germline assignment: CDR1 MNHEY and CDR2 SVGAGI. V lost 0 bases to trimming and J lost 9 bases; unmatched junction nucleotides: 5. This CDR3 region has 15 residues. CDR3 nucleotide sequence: TGTGCCAGCAGTTACTCTGGGTTAGCGGGAGGTGAGCAGTTCTTC. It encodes CASSYSGLAGGEQFF.

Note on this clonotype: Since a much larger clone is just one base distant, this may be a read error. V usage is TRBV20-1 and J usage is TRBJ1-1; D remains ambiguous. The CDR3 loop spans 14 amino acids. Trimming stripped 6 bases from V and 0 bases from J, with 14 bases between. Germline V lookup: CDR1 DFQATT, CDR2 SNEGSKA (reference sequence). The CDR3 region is CSATRETMNTEAFF. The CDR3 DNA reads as TGCAGTGCCACAAGGGAGACAATGAACACTGAAGCTTTCTTT.

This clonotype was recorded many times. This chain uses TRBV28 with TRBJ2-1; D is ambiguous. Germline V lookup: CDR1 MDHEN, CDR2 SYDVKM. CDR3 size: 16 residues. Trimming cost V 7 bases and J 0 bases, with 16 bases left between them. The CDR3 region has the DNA TGTGCCAGCATCTCGTCGGGCCCCGGCTCCTACAATGAGCAGTTCTTC. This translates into CASISSGPGSYNEQFF.

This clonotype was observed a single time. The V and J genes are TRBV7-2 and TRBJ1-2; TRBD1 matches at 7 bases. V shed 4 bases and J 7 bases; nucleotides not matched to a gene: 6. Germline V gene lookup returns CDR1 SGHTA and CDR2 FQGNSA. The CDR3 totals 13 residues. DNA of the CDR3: TGTGCCAGCAGCTCTACAGGGGCTTCTGGCTACACCTTC. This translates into CASSSTGASGYTF.

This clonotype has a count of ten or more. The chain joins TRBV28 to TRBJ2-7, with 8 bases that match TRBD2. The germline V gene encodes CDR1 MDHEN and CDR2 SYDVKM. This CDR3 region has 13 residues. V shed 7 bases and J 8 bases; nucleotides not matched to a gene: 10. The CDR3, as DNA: TGTGCCAGCATTTCCGGGGGGGGCCTGAAGCAGTACTTC. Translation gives CASISGGGLKQYF.

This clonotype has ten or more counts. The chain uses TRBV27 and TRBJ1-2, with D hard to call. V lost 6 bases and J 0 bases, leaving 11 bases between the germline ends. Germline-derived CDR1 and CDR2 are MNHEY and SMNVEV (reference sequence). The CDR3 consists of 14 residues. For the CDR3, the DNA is TGTGCCAGCAGGGCACAGAATTCTAACTATGGCTACACCTTC. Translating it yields CASRAQNSNYGYTF.

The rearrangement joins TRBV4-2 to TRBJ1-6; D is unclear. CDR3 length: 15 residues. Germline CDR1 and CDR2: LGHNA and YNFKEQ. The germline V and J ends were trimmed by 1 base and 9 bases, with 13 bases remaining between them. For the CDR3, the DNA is TGTGCCAGCAGCCAAGGCCACCTGACCGGTTCACCCCTCCACTTT. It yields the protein CASSQGHLTGSPLHF.

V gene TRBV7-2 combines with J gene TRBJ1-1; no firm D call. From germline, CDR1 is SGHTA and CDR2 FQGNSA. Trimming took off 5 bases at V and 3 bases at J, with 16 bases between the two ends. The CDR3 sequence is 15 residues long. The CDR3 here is CASSPSGRYDTEAFF. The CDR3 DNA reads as TGTGCCAGCAGCCCCAGTGGCAGGTACGACACTGAAGCTTTCTTT.